The 26 T cell receptor beta chains presented below share a single source sample, sequenced in a study of blood T cells in healthy people across ages. Through a sample-barcoded 5' primer and a J-beta primer mix, a second PCR was run for about 7 to 12 cycles. TCRdb re-analysed the 5' RACE reads in MiXCR, keeping a single row per CDR3 protein. The sample includes approximately 760,000 distinct CDR3 sequences, roughly 25% of them seen just once. This sample also belongs to another study, concerning T cells of mothers and their children.

The sequenced sample consisted of blood. The source is a boy under 18 in good health.

V gene TRBV5-1 combines with J gene TRBJ2-1, with D perhaps matching TRBD2 (5 bases). Germline V gene data show CDR1 as SGHRS and CDR2 as YFSETQ. Trimming cost V 6 bases and J 0 bases, with 10 bases left between them. The CDR3 length is 14 residues. The CDR3 loop reads CASNRGPSYNEQFF. DNA for the CDR3: TGCGCCAGCAACCGGGGTCCCTCCTACAATGAGCAGTTCTTC.

The chain joins TRBV2 to TRBJ2-5; TRBD2 matches 9 bases. Germline-derived CDR1 and CDR2 are SNHLY and FYNNEI. Trimming at V came to 7 bases and at J to 3 bases, leaving 18 bases not matched to a gene. CDR3 size: 18 residues. CDR3 residues: CASTWRFISGGFEETQYF. CDR3 sequence (DNA): TGTGCCAGCACCTGGAGGTTTATTAGCGGGGGTTTCGAAGAGACCCAGTACTTC.

The V and J genes are TRBV28 and TRBJ2-5; D may be TRBD2 (5 bases). This CDR3 is 16 amino acids long. Per the germline V gene, CDR1 is MDHEN and CDR2 is SYDVKM. Trimming pared 4 bases from V and 3 bases from J, leaving 18 bases between. The CDR3 DNA reads TGTGCCAGCAGTTCCCATTCACTAGGGAACGAAGAGACCCAGTACTTC. It yields the protein CASSSHSLGNEETQYF.

This clonotype was detected only a few times. CDR3 amino acids: CASSESKIGVSNEQFF. The CDR3 DNA sequence: TGCGCCAGCAGTGAGTCGAAAATAGGAGTGAGCAATGAGCAGTTCTTC. The chain combines TRBV10-2 with TRBJ2-1; D is unclear. CDR3 length equals 16 residues. Looked up from germline, CDR1 is WSHSY and CDR2 is SAAADI. The germline V and J ends were trimmed by 0 bases and 6 bases, with 15 bases remaining between them.

This clonotype was counted only a few times. The CDR3 sequence: CASSLRTSGSHDEQYF. DNA for the CDR3: TGTGCCAGCAGCCTCAGGACTAGCGGGAGTCACGACGAGCAGTACTTC. This sequence joins TRBV3-1 and TRBJ2-7; TRBD2 matches 13 bases. Germline assignment: CDR1 LGHDT and CDR2 YNNKEL (reference sequence). This CDR3 spans 16 amino acids. V shed 4 bases, J shed 5 bases, and the junction held 8 bases outside the gene matches.

This clonotype was observed a few times. The germline gene is not matched at one end of the junction; a read error may be the cause. The genes are TRBV2 and TRBJ2-5, with D maybe TRBD2 (5 bases). The J call is doubtful: the DNA matches TRBJ2-7 better. This CDR3 has 12 amino acids. Germline V gene data show CDR1 as SNHLY and CDR2 as FYNNEI. CDR3: CASSDLRDEQYF. CDR3 nucleotide sequence: TGTGCCAGTAGTGATTTGAGGGACGAGCAGTACTTC.

This clonotype came up many times. The chain is built from TRBV12-3 or TRBV12-4 and TRBJ2-7, with TRBD2 matching over 11 bases. J lost 4 bases, V lost 5 bases, and 4 bases had no gene match. The length of the CDR3 is 14 residues. The CDR3 DNA reads as TGTGCCAGCAGTCCTACTAGCGGGGGATACGAGCAGTACTTC. It is translated as CASSPTSGGYEQYF.

This rearrangement joins TRBV9 to TRBJ1-6; 8 bases match TRBD1. Germline V gene sequence: CDR1 SGDLS, CDR2 YYNGEE. This CDR3 region has 15 residues. Germline trimming cut 3 bases from V and 9 bases from J; bases unmatched to any gene: 8. The CDR3 sequence is CASSGEGRGLSPLHF. In nucleotides, the CDR3 is TGTGCCAGCAGCGGAGAGGGCAGGGGGCTTTCACCCCTCCACTTT.

This clonotype has more than one count but fewer than ten. The rearrangement uses TRBV28 and TRBJ1-4; perhaps TRBD1 as D (5 bases). Germline V lookup: CDR1 MDHEN, CDR2 SYDVKM. Trimming shortened V by 6 bases and J by 0 bases, and 11 bases separated the two germline ends. The CDR3 is made up of 15 amino acids. The CDR3: CASRLDSATNEKLFF. The CDR3 DNA is TGTGCCAGCAGACTAGACAGCGCAACTAATGAAAAACTGTTTTTT.

V usage is TRBV28 and J usage is TRBJ2-5; D not resolved. The J call may not be correct, given that the DNA end is closer to TRBJ2-7. CDR3 size: 12 residues. Germline values: CDR1 MDHEN, CDR2 SYDVKM. Written as DNA, the CDR3 is TGTGCCAGCAGCGTCGACACCTACGAGCAGTACTTC. Its protein is CASSVDTYEQYF.

The rearrangement uses TRBV7-9 and TRBJ1-6; tentative D call: TRBD1 (6 bases). Trimming took off 0 bases at V and 4 bases at J, with 7 bases between the two ends. The CDR3 consists of 15 residues. Germline CDR1 is SEHNR and CDR2 is FQNEAQ (reference sequence). Here the CDR3 reads CASSLAGQYNSPLHF. CDR3 nucleotide sequence: TGTGCCAGCAGCTTAGCAGGACAGTATAATTCACCCCTCCACTTT.

This chain connects TRBV29-1 to TRBJ1-1; TRBD1 might be the D (5 bases). The germline V gene has CDR1 SQVTM and CDR2 ANQGSEA. The CDR3 is 11 amino acids. V gave up 6 bases and J gave up 3 bases, with 8 bases separating them. As DNA, the CDR3 is TGCAGCGTGGACACTTACACTGAAGCTTTCTTT. Protein: CSVDTYTEAFF.

The chain carries TRBV13 and TRBJ1-5, with TRBD1 matching over 7 bases. Germline V gene lookup returns CDR1 PRHDT and CDR2 FYEKMQ (reference sequence). V shed 8 bases, J shed 0 bases, and the junction held 10 bases outside the gene matches. CDR3 size: 16 residues. The chain's CDR3 is CASRWKGGDSNQPQHF. The DNA for the CDR3 is TGTGCCAGCCGGTGGAAAGGGGGCGATAGCAATCAGCCCCAGCATTTT.

This clonotype has only a few counts. This chain uses TRBV27 with TRBJ2-7; the D call may be TRBD1 or TRBD2 (5 bases each). Trimming took 8 bases from V and 13 from J, leaving 21 bases between them. The germline gives CDR1 MNHEY, CDR2 SMNVEV (reference sequence). There are 12 residues in the CDR3. The CDR3 protein is CASHSAPRDHYF. In DNA form, the CDR3 reads TGTGCCAGCCACTCGGCCCCCCGGGACCATTACTTC.

This clonotype was counted a few times. The gene calls are TRBV28 and TRBJ2-5, with D maybe TRBD1 (6 bases). Per germline, CDR1 MDHEN and CDR2 SYDVKM. This CDR3 has 11 residues. V shed 8 bases and J shed 7 bases, with 11 bases lying between them. The DNA for the CDR3 is TGTGCCAGCTCGCAGGGGAGGACCCAGTACTTC. It is translated as CASSQGRTQYF.

Many counts were recorded for this clonotype. The chain combines TRBV3-1 with TRBJ2-5, with unresolved D. The V gene lost 4 bases and the J gene lost 5 bases, with 8 bases spanning the gap. The V gene's germline CDR1 is LGHDT and CDR2 YNNKEL (reference sequence). CDR3 length equals 12 residues. CDR3 amino acids: CASSPSRETQYF. As DNA, the CDR3 is TGTGCCAGCAGCCCCTCGAGGGAGACCCAGTACTTC.

A few counts support this clonotype. The chain links TRBV25-1 to TRBJ2-4; no clear D gene. Germline CDR1 and CDR2: MGHDK and SYGVNS. Trimming pared 0 bases from V and 5 bases from J, leaving 8 bases between. The CDR3 length is 14 residues. The CDR3 loop is CASSEYLAENIQYF. CDR3 sequence (DNA): TGTGCCAGCAGTGAATATTTGGCGGAAAACATTCAGTACTTC.

The chain links TRBV9 to TRBJ2-3, with 8 bases fitting TRBD2. Germline-derived CDR1 and CDR2 are SGDLS and YYNGEE. Unmatched junction bases numbered 7, after V lost 0 bases and J lost 4 bases. The CDR3 contains 16 residues. The CDR3 protein is CASSVGTLAAPDTQYF. The DNA of the CDR3 is TGTGCCAGCAGCGTAGGAACACTAGCGGCCCCAGATACGCAGTATTTT.

The chain employs TRBV11-3 and TRBJ2-5, with a possible D match to TRBD2 (5 bases). The CDR3 runs 16 residues. V dropped 1 base and J dropped 3 bases, with 15 bases sitting between them. CDR1 SGHNT and CDR2 YENEEA come from the germline V gene. Here the CDR3 DNA reads TGTGCCAGCAGCTTAGCCTTTGGACGGGAAAAAGAGACCCAGTACTTC. Translation gives CASSLAFGREKETQYF.

This clonotype was picked up a small number of times. The V call is TRBV29-1, the J call TRBJ1-2; a weak D match, TRBD1 (6 bases). The germline gives CDR1 SQVTM, CDR2 ANQGSEA. V was pared by 4 bases and J by 3 bases, with 12 bases between. CDR3 length: 13 residues. The CDR3 protein is CSVGWGLDYGYTF. Written as DNA, the CDR3 is TGCAGCGTTGGCTGGGGGCTAGACTATGGCTACACCTTC.

This chain joins TRBV9 and TRBJ2-7, with D unresolved. Germline V lookup: CDR1 SGDLS, CDR2 YYNGEE. V lost 0 bases, J lost 5 bases, and 15 bases lay in between. This CDR3 region has 15 residues. CDR3 in amino acids: CASSVASSLVHEQYF. CDR3 coding DNA: TGTGCCAGCAGCGTAGCGTCTAGTCTTGTCCACGAGCAGTACTTC.

This clonotype was counted between two and nine times. The chain recombines TRBV7-9 with TRBJ2-5; TRBD2 aligns across 13 bases. Near its end, the DNA agrees better with TRBJ2-1, so the J call may be wrong. The CDR3 has 14 amino acids. Looked up from germline, CDR1 is SEHNR and CDR2 is FQNEAQ (reference sequence). The CDR3 region is CASTGLAGTNEQFF. The DNA for the CDR3 is TGTGCCAGCACGGGACTAGCGGGGACTAATGAGCAGTTCTTC.

This chain connects TRBV12-5 to TRBJ1-5; TRBD1 might be the D (6 bases). Germline V lookup: CDR1 LGHNT, CDR2 FRNRAP. Trimming removed 3 bases at V and 4 bases at J, with 10 bases between. The CDR3 consists of 14 residues. CDR3 DNA: TGTGCTAGTGGTTTACGGACAGATAATCAGCCCCAGCATTTT. The encoded protein is CASGLRTDNQPQHF. Using reference TRBV12-5 and TRBJ1-5 for the parts outside the CDR3, the full variable domain is DARVTQTPRHKVTEMGQEVTMRCQPILGHNTVFWYRQTMMQGLELLAYFRNRAPLDDSGMPKDRFSAEMPDATLATLKIQPSEPRDSAVYFCASGLRTDNQPQHFGDGTRLSIL.

This clonotype has more than one count but fewer than ten. This chain links TRBV9 with TRBJ1-1; D not resolved. Germline CDR1 is SGDLS and CDR2 is YYNGEE. CDR3 size: 13 residues. The V end lost 7 bases, the J end lost 5 bases, and 15 bases lay between the germline ends. The CDR3 spells CASGFGLETEAFF. Here the CDR3 DNA reads TGTGCCAGCGGTTTCGGGCTAGAAACTGAAGCTTTCTTT.

The rearrangement links TRBV6-5 to TRBJ1-2; TRBD1 might be the D (5 bases). Trimming pared 2 bases from V and 6 bases from J, leaving 10 bases between. There are 13 residues in the CDR3. Germline CDR1 and CDR2: MNHEY and SVGAGI. CDR3 DNA sequence: TGTGCCAGCAGTTACGCAGGGAGGGATGGCTACACCTTC. This encodes CASSYAGRDGYTF.

This rearrangement joins TRBV7-8 to TRBJ2-5, with D hard to call. Germline V gives CDR1 SGHVS, CDR2 FQNEAQ. The CDR3 has 18 amino acids. The V end lost 5 bases, the J end lost 3 bases, and 25 bases lay between the germline ends. CDR3 coding DNA: TGTGCCAGCAGCCCTTCGACCCCCCTTCGGAAGGGAAAAGAGACCCAGTACTTC. This translates into CASSPSTPLRKGKETQYF.